Listed below are T cell receptor beta chains from one sample, sequenced in a study of blood T cells in healthy people across ages. TCRdb passed the 5' RACE reads through MiXCR, listing each CDR3 protein once. Here the sample spans hundreds of thousands of distinct CDR3 sequences, roughly 25% being singletons. The sample also formed part of further work on T cells of mothers and their children.

The sequencing input was blood. These receptor sequences come from a boy aged 5-17 years in good health. Both conserved end residues are part of each CDR3. A D gene is named only where the DNA matches it firmly. Clone size is stated in some rows and not others, as once, few, many or a class when expanded.

v_gene: TRBV12-3/TRBV12-4; d_gene: -; abundance: -; j_gene: TRBJ2-1; CDR3aa: CASSLGATYNEQFF; CDR3nt: TGTGCCAGCAGTTTGGGTGCTACCTACAATGAGCAGTTCTTC
v_gene: TRBV7-9; d_gene: TRBD1; abundance: many; j_gene: TRBJ2-7; CDR3aa: CASSSDRGGGEQYF; CDR3nt: TGTGCCAGCAGCTCAGACAGGGGGGGAGGAGAGCAGTACTTC
v_gene: TRBV5-1; d_gene: -; abundance: -; j_gene: TRBJ2-5; CDR3aa: CASSWGTGQETQYF; CDR3nt: TGCGCCAGCAGCTGGGGGACGGGCCAAGAGACCCAGTACTTC
v_gene: TRBV10-3; d_gene: -; abundance: many; j_gene: TRBJ2-5; CDR3aa: CAISEGLAGETQYF; CDR3nt: TGTGCCATCAGTGAGGGGCTAGCCGGGGAGACCCAGTACTTC
v_gene: TRBV7-3; d_gene: -; abundance: -; j_gene: TRBJ1-2; CDR3aa: CASSLYPGGYYGYTF; CDR3nt: TGTGCCAGCAGCTTATACCCGGGCGGCTACTATGGCTACACCTTC
v_gene: TRBV9; d_gene: -; abundance: -; j_gene: TRBJ1-1; CDR3aa: CASSVTGSDTEAFF; CDR3nt: TGTGCCAGCAGCGTAACAGGGTCGGACACTGAAGCTTTCTTT
v_gene: TRBV6-6; d_gene: -; abundance: -; j_gene: TRBJ2-2; CDR3aa: CASSYSSPGELFF; CDR3nt: TGTGCCAGCAGTTACAGTTCCCCCGGGGAGCTGTTTTTT
v_gene: TRBV7-6; d_gene: TRBD1; abundance: -; j_gene: TRBJ2-7; CDR3aa: CASSLAAGTGAYEQYF; CDR3nt: TGTGCCAGCAGCTTAGCTGCCGGGACAGGGGCCTACGAGCAGTACTTC
v_gene: TRBV7-9; d_gene: TRBD2; abundance: -; j_gene: TRBJ2-1; CDR3aa: CASSSTSGALNEQFF; CDR3nt: TGTGCCAGCAGTTCGACTAGCGGGGCTCTTAATGAGCAGTTCTTC
v_gene: TRBV6-6; d_gene: TRBD1; abundance: -; j_gene: TRBJ2-7; CDR3aa: CASSNRGLENEQYF; CDR3nt: TGTGCCAGCAGTAACAGGGGGCTAGAGAACGAGCAGTACTTC
v_gene: TRBV7-8; d_gene: -; abundance: -; j_gene: TRBJ2-5; CDR3aa: CASSLARGHLETQYF; CDR3nt: TGTGCCAGCAGCTTAGCGCGGGGGCACCTGGAGACCCAGTACTTC
v_gene: TRBV7-3; d_gene: TRBD2; abundance: -; j_gene: TRBJ2-5; CDR3aa: CASSLGTSGINEQLF; CDR3nt: TGTGCCAGCAGCCTCGGGACTAGCGGAATCAATGAGCAGCTCTTC
v_gene: TRBV7-3; d_gene: -; abundance: -; j_gene: TRBJ1-4; CDR3aa: CASTLSGRTNEKLFF; CDR3nt: TGTGCCAGCACCCTCAGCGGAAGGACTAATGAAAAACTGTTTTTT
v_gene: TRBV18; d_gene: -; abundance: few; j_gene: TRBJ2-5; CDR3aa: CASSPGKGVGRSLRETQYF; CDR3nt: TGTGCCAGCTCACCAGGGAAGGGCGTGGGCCGATCCCTCCGGGAGACCCAGTACTTC
v_gene: TRBV30; d_gene: -; abundance: few; j_gene: TRBJ1-5; CDR3aa: CAWSASSSQPQHF; CDR3nt: TGTGCCTGGAGTGCCTCATCTTCTCAGCCCCAGCATTTT
v_gene: TRBV3-1; d_gene: -; abundance: -; j_gene: TRBJ1-1; CDR3aa: CASSLDVGGVKAFF; CDR3nt: TGTGCCAGCAGCCTCGACGTCGGGGGGGTAAAGGCTTTCTTT
v_gene: TRBV5-1; d_gene: -; abundance: -; j_gene: TRBJ2-1; CDR3aa: CASSLDGTPKVDEQFF; CDR3nt: TGCGCCAGCAGCTTGGACGGGACTCCAAAGGTCGATGAGCAGTTCTTC